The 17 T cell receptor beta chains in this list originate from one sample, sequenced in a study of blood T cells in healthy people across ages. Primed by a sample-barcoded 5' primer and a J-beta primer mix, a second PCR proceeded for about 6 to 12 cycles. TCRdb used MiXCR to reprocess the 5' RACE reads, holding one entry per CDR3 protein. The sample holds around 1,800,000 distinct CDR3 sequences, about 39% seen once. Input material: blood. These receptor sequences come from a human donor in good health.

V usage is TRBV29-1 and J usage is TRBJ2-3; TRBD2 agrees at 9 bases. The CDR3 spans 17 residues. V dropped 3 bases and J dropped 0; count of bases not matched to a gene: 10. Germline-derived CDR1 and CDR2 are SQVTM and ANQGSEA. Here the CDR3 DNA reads TGCAGCGTTGAGGGGCTAGCGGGGAGCGAAAGCACAGATACGCAGTATTTT. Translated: CSVEGLAGSESTDTQYF.

The CDR3 protein is CASSTGGAGADTQYF. The CDR3 DNA follows: TGTGCCAGCAGCACCGGGGGAGCGGGGGCAGATACGCAGTATTTT. The chain is built from TRBV9 and TRBJ2-3; 8 bases line up with TRBD2. The J segment lost 4 bases and the V segment lost 4 bases, leaving 8 bases of the junction unmatched. The length of the CDR3 is 15 residues. CDR1 is SGDLS and CDR2 is YYNGEE in the germline V gene.

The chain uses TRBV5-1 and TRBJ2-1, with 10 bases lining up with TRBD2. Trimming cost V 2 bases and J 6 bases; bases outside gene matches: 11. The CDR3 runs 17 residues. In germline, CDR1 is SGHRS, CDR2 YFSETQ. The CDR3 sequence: CASSFNPSGGRTNEQFF. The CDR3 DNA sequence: TGCGCCAGCAGCTTCAACCCTAGCGGGGGCCGAACCAATGAGCAGTTCTTC.

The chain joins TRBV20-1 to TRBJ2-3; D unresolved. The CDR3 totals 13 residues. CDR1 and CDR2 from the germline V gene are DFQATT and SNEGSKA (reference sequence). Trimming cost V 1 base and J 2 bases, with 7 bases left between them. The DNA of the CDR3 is TGCAGTGCTAGAGTCTTTACCACAGATACGCAGTATTTT. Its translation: CSARVFTTDTQYF.

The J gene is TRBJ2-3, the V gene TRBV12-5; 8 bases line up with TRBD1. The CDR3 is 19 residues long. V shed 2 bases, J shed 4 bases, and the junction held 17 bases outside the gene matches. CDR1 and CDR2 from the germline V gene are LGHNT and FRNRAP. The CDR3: CASGLRNALSDRGADTQYF. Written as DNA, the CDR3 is TGTGCTAGTGGTTTGAGAAACGCCCTGAGCGACAGGGGTGCAGATACGCAGTATTTT.

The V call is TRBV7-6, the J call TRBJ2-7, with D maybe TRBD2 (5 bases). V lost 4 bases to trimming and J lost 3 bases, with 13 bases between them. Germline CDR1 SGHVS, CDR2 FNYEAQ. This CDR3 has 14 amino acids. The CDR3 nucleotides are TGTGCCAGCAGCTCAGCGGATAACCTCTACGAGCAGTACTTC. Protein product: CASSSADNLYEQYF.

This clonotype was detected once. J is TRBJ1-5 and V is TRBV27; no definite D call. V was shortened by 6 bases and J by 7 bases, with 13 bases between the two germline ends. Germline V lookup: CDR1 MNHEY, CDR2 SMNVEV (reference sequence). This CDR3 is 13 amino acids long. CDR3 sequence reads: CASRGIGNQPQHF. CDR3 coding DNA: TGTGCCAGCAGGGGGATTGGGAACCAGCCCCAGCATTTT.

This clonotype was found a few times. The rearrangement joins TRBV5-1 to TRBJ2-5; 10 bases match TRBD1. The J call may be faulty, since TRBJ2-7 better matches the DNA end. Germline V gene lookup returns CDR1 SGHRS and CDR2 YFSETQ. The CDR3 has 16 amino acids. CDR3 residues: CASSLAETGGADEQYF. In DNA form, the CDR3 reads TGCGCCAGCAGCTTGGCCGAGACAGGGGGCGCGGACGAGCAGTACTTC.

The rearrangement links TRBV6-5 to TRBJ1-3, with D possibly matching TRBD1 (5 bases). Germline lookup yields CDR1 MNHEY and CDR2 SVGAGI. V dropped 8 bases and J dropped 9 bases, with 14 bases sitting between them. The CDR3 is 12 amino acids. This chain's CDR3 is CASSTGLGTIYF. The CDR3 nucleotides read TGTGCCAGCTCAACAGGCCTCGGCACCATATATTTT.

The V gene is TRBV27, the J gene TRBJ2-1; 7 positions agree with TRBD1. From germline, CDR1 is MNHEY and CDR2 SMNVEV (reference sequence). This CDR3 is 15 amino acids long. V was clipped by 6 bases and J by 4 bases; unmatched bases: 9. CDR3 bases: TGTGCCAGCAGGACAGACAGGGTCCTATACAATGAGCAGTTCTTC. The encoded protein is CASRTDRVLYNEQFF.

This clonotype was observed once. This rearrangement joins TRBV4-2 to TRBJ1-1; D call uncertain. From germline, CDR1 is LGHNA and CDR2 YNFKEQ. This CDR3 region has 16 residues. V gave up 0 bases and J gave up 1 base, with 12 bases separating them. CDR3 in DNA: TGTGCCAGCAGCCAAGATCTGCGCATAGCGAACACTGAAGCTTTCTTT. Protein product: CASSQDLRIANTEAFF.

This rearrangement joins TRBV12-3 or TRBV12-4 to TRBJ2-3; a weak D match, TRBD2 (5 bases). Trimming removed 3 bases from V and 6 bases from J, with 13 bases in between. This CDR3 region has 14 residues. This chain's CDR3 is CASSFGPGKDTQYF. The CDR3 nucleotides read TGTGCCAGCAGTTTCGGTCCGGGGAAGGATACGCAGTATTTT.

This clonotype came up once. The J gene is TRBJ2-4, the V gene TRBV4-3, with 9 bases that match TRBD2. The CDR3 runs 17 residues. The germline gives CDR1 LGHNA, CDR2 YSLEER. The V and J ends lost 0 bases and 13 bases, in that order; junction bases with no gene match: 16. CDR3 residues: CASSQEFLAGLYNEQYF. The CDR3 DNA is TGCGCCAGCAGCCAAGAATTCCTAGCGGGATTGTACAATGAGCAGTACTTC.

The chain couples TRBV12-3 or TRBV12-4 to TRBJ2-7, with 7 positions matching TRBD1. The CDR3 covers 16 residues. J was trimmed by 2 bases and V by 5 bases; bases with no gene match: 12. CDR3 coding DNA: TGTGCCAGCAGTCCCAATCAGGGGGTAAAGACCTACGAGCAGTACTTC. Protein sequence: CASSPNQGVKTYEQYF.

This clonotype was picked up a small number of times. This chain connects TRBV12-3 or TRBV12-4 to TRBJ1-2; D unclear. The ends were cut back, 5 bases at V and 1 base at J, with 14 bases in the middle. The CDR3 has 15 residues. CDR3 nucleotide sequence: TGTGCCAGCAGTAATCCGGGAGGCCATAACTATGGCTACACCTTC. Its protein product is CASSNPGGHNYGYTF.

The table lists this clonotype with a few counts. CDR3 nucleotide sequence: TGTGCCAGCAGCGGCGGGGGACTCATCCAAGAGACCCAGTACTTC. Residues: CASSGGGLIQETQYF. The chain recombines TRBV9 with TRBJ2-5, with TRBD2 identical over 7 bases. The CDR3 is made up of 15 amino acids. Germline V gene data show CDR1 as SGDLS and CDR2 as YYNGEE. J lost 1 base, V lost 3 bases, and 6 bases had no gene match.

The CDR3 is CASSQVRSQRGTDTQYF. In nucleotides, the CDR3 is TGTGCCAGCAGCCAAGTTCGTTCCCAACGGGGGACAGATACGCAGTATTTT. The chain has TRBV3-1 and TRBJ2-3; weak D call: TRBD2 (6 bases). Germline V gives CDR1 LGHDT, CDR2 YNNKEL (reference sequence). The CDR3 sequence is 17 residues long. V lost 1 base, J lost 3 bases, and 17 bases lay in between.